Listed below are T cell receptor beta chains from one sample, sequenced in a study of metastatic and nonmetastatic thyroid tumors. TCRdb recomputed clones from the PCR reads via MiXCR. The data hold over 45,000 clones, with roughly 23% observed a single time. Material for sequencing was blood. Receptors originate from a male donor with papillary thyroid cancer or a benign thyroid nodule (not recorded which). Some clones in this sample may be carry-over from other donors' samples. The CDR3 runs from the conserved cysteine through the conserved F or W. D genes are given only for firm matches. Part of the rows lack a size; the others show once, few, many or a class for expanded clones.

v_call,clone_size,j_call,d_call,cdr3_aa,cdr3_nt
TRBV19,many,TRBJ1-5,TRBD1,CASRDSSVYSNQPQHF,TGTGCCAGTCGGGACAGTAGCGTTTATAGCAATCAGCCCCAGCATTTT
TRBV18,NA,TRBJ2-7,NA,CASSLPQGLEQYF,TGTGCCAGCTCACTGCCACAGGGCTTGGAGCAGTACTTC
TRBV20-1,NA,TRBJ2-3,TRBD2,CSARGGGLAGADTQYF,TGCAGTGCTAGAGGCGGAGGACTAGCGGGAGCAGATACGCAGTATTTT
TRBV20-1,few,TRBJ2-6,NA,CSAKGGRPGANVLTF,TGCAGTGCCAAGGGTGGCAGACCCGGGGCCAACGTCCTGACTTTC
TRBV6-1,many,TRBJ1-6,TRBD1,CASSEDPTGTGSVDSPLHF,TGTGCCAGCAGTGAAGACCCGACAGGGACGGGGAGTGTCGATTCACCCCTCCACTTT
TRBV20-1,NA,TRBJ2-3,TRBD1,CSARESWDRSSTDMQYF,TGCAGTGCTAGGGAGTCCTGGGACAGGTCGTCCACAGATATGCAGTATTTT
TRBV5-1,many,TRBJ2-5,NA,CASSDQETQYF,TGCGCCAGCAGCGACCAAGAGACCCAGTACTTC
TRBV19,many,TRBJ1-3,NA,CASSILNTIYF,TGTGCCAGTAGTATTTTAAACACCATATATTTT
TRBV11-2,NA,TRBJ2-1,NA,CASSSFSRVEGGHNEQFF,TGTGCCAGCAGCTCGTTCAGCCGTGTTGAGGGGGGACACAATGAGCAGTTCTTC
TRBV27,many,TRBJ1-4,TRBD1,CASSLNRGRSEKLFF,TGTGCCAGCAGCCTTAACAGGGGGCGGAGTGAAAAACTGTTTTTT
TRBV12-5,many,TRBJ2-1,NA,CASGNQIGRWNNEQFF,TGTGCTAGTGGTAACCAAATCGGGCGCTGGAACAATGAGCAGTTCTTC
TRBV5-1,NA,TRBJ2-7,TRBD2,CASSRPSGVQSYEQYF,TGCGCCAGCAGCCGGCCGAGCGGGGTTCAATCCTACGAGCAGTACTTC
TRBV2,few,TRBJ1-1,NA,CASRSGGWTEAFF,TGTGCCAGCCGCTCGGGGGGGTGGACTGAAGCTTTCTTT
TRBV6-4,many,TRBJ1-1,NA,CASSRAMNTEAFF,TGTGCCAGCAGTCGGGCCATGAACACTGAAGCTTTCTTT
TRBV7-9,many,TRBJ2-5,TRBD1,CASSQRQGRETQYF,TGTGCCAGCAGCCAGCGACAGGGGCGGGAGACCCAGTACTTC
TRBV12-3/TRBV12-4,many,TRBJ1-3,NA,CASSSGAETANTIYF,TGTGCCAGCAGTTCAGGGGCCGAGACAGCAAACACCATATATTTT
TRBV10-2,NA,TRBJ2-5,NA,CASSEPSRDIQETQYF,TGCGCCAGTAGTGAGCCTTCACGGGACATTCAAGAGACCCAGTACTTC
TRBV6-2/TRBV6-3,few,TRBJ1-6,NA,CASSYPRGQANSPLHF,TGTGCCAGCAGTTACCCCCGTGGACAAGCAAATTCACCCCTCCACTTT
TRBV20-1,many,TRBJ2-1,TRBD2,CSASRGGGFNEQFF,TGCAGTGCTAGTCGTGGCGGGGGTTTCAATGAGCAGTTCTTC
TRBV12-3/TRBV12-4,many,TRBJ2-7,TRBD2,CASSTGTSGSDSYEQYF,TGTGCCAGCAGTACCGGGACTAGCGGGAGCGACTCCTACGAGCAGTACTTC
TRBV15,few,TRBJ1-2,NA,CATSSTWRQKPYGYTF,TGTGCCACCAGCTCTACCTGGCGCCAAAAGCCCTATGGTTACACCTTC
TRBV7-9,many,TRBJ2-4,NA,CASSSPQLAKNIQYF,TGTGCCAGCAGCTCCCCCCAGCTAGCCAAAAACATTCAGTACTTC
TRBV9,many,TRBJ2-1,NA,CASSVASRGGHEQFF,TGTGCCAGCAGTGTAGCTAGTCGCGGGGGCCATGAGCAGTTCTTC
TRBV6-1,many,TRBJ2-2,NA,CASSRTAPYTGELFF,TGTGCCAGCAGCCGGACAGCCCCTTACACCGGGGAGCTGTTTTTT
TRBV12-3/TRBV12-4,many,TRBJ1-1,NA,CASSSVGRNTEAFF,TGTGCCAGCAGTTCGGTCGGAAGGAACACTGAAGCTTTCTTT
TRBV6-1,NA,TRBJ2-1,NA,CASSEIAELSYNEQFF,TGTGCCAGCAGTGAAATAGCGGAGCTCTCCTACAATGAGCAGTTCTTC
TRBV10-3,NA,TRBJ1-1,NA,CAINRGSNTEAFF,TGTGCCATCAATCGGGGGTCGAACACTGAAGCTTTCTTT
TRBV14,NA,TRBJ2-7,TRBD1,CASSQFRDRVDEQYF,TGTGCCAGCAGCCAATTCCGAGACAGGGTCGACGAGCAGTACTTC
TRBV12-3/TRBV12-4,many,TRBJ2-7,TRBD2,CASNPSGTSNEQYF,TGTGCCAGCAATCCATCCGGGACTAGCAACGAGCAGTACTTC
TRBV5-1,once,TRBJ2-1,NA,CASTFVGGSFSEQFF,TGCGCCAGCACATTCGTTGGCGGATCATTCAGTGAGCAGTTCTTC
TRBV11-1,many,TRBJ2-3,NA,CASSSDRAGGPPDTQYF,TGTGCCAGCAGCTCAGACAGGGCGGGAGGCCCCCCAGATACGCAGTATTTT
TRBV29-1,many,TRBJ1-1,NA,CSVERGDTEAFF,TGCAGCGTTGAACGGGGGGACACTGAAGCTTTCTTT
TRBV7-3,NA,TRBJ1-3,NA,CASSLNPQGAGNTIYF,TGTGCCAGCAGCCTAAACCCCCAGGGTGCTGGAAACACCATATATTTT
TRBV6-4,many,TRBJ2-3,TRBD2,CASSERGGSDTQYF,TGTGCCAGCAGTGAGCGGGGGGGCTCAGATACGCAGTATTTT
TRBV12-3/TRBV12-4,NA,TRBJ2-7,NA,CASSWGHTLGEQYF,TGTGCCAGCAGTTGGGGACACACTCTGGGCGAGCAGTACTTC
TRBV9,NA,TRBJ2-5,NA,CVSSPEGGWEETHYF,TGTGTCAGCAGCCCCGAGGGGGGGTGGGAAGAGACCCATTACTTC
TRBV3-1,NA,TRBJ1-6,NA,CASSQGPSTIHF,TGTGCCAGCAGCCAGGGACCTTCAACCATCCACTTT
TRBV24-1,many,TRBJ2-1,TRBD1,CATSRQGSYNEQFF,TGTGCCACCAGTAGACAGGGGTCCTACAATGAGCAGTTCTTC
TRBV6-5,NA,TRBJ2-3,TRBD2,CASSYGGSGSASTDTQYF,TGTGCCAGCAGTTACGGTGGTAGCGGGAGCGCTAGCACAGATACGCAGTATTTT
TRBV20-1,many,TRBJ1-2,NA,CSARAENYGYTF,TGCAGTGCTAGAGCTGAGAACTATGGCTACACCTTC
TRBV13,many,TRBJ2-7,TRBD2,CASSSRTSGAPLEQYF,TGTGCCAGCAGCTCCAGGACTAGCGGGGCCCCCCTCGAGCAGTACTTC
TRBV20-1,NA,TRBJ2-1,TRBD1,CSADRDRGGKDVF,TGCAGTGCTGACCGGGACAGGGGTGGGAAGGACGTCTTC
TRBV28,NA,TRBJ2-7,TRBD1,CAISLDVTGAYEQYF,TGTGCCATCAGTCTCGACGTCACAGGGGCCTACGAGCAGTACTTC
TRBV5-8,few,TRBJ2-7,TRBD1,CASSLYTGTGGNEQYF,TGTGCCAGCAGCTTATATACCGGGACAGGGGGGAACGAGCAGTACTTC
TRBV14,NA,TRBJ2-7,NA,CASSQATAGRYEQYF,TGTGCCAGCAGCCAAGCCACCGCGGGGCGCTACGAGCAGTACTTC
TRBV4-1,NA,TRBJ2-7,NA,CASSQEEAREQYF,TGCGCCAGCAGCCAAGAGGAGGCTAGGGAGCAGTACTTC
TRBV28,many,TRBJ1-1,TRBD1,CASSLSGSGGFF,TGTGCCAGCAGTTTATCAGGATCAGGGGGTTTCTTT